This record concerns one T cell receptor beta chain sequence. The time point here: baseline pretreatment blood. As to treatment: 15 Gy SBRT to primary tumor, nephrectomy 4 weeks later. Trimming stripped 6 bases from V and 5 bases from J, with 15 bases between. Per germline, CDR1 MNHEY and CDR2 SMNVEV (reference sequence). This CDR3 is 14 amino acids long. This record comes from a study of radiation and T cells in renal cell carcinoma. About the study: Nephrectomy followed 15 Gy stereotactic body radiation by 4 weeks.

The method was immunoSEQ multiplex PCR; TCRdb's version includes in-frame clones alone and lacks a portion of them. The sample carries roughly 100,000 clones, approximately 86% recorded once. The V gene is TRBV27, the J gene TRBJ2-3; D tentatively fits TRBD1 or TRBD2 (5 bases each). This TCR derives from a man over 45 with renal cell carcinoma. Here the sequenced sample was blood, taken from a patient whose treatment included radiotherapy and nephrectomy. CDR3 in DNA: TGTGCCAGCAGCTATCCCGGGGCCATAGATACGCAGTATTTT. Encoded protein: CASSYPGAIDTQYF.